Listed here are 32 T cell receptor beta chains from one sample, sequenced in a study of shared clonotypes between healthy human individuals. Generated by immunoSEQ multiplex PCR, the TCRdb table keeps only in-frame clones and is missing some. The sample has 2 million to 2.5 million clones; nearly 97% are singletons. The sample consisted of naive CD4+ T cells sorted from blood. Subset indicated: CD45RA+ positively selected. These receptors originate from a man aged 18 to 30 in good health.

The chain has TRBV5-5 and TRBJ2-7, with 10 bases matching TRBD1. The CDR3 extends over 16 amino acids. The V and J ends lost 4 bases and 3 bases, in that order; junction bases with no gene match: 10. Germline V gives CDR1 SGHKS, CDR2 YYEKEE (reference sequence). CDR3 coding DNA: TGTGCCAGCAGCCTAGTTCCGGGACAGGGGAACTACGAGCAGTACTTC. It encodes CASSLVPGQGNYEQYF.

The DNA of the CDR3 is TGTGCCAGCAGTTACTCAGCCTCGGGGGGCTACACCTTC. Its protein product is CASSYSASGGYTF. The chain carries TRBV6-6 and TRBJ1-2; D is uncertain. V was shortened by 0 bases and J by 8 bases, with 10 bases between the two germline ends. The CDR3 runs 13 residues. Germline CDR1 reads MNHNY; CDR2 reads SVGAGI (reference sequence).

The chain joins TRBV19 to TRBJ2-5; D may be TRBD2 (6 bases). The CDR3 consists of 13 residues. Germline lookup yields CDR1 LNHDA and CDR2 SQIVND (reference sequence). The germline V and J ends were trimmed by 5 bases and 5 bases, with 12 bases remaining between them. CDR3 protein: CASSPGSGETQYF. CDR3 nucleotide sequence: TGTGCCAGTAGTCCCGGGAGTGGTGAGACCCAGTACTTC.

To note about this clone: Other DNA sequences in this specimen translate into the identical CDR3. V usage is TRBV30 and J usage is TRBJ2-1; no clear D gene. Trimming cost V 2 bases and J 8 bases, with 7 bases left between them. This CDR3 spans 11 amino acids. Germline CDR1 is GTSNPN and CDR2 is SVGIG (reference sequence). CDR3 in amino acids: CAWSNRDEQFF. The CDR3 region has the DNA TGTGCCTGGAGTAACAGAGATGAGCAGTTCTTC.

The chain combines TRBV6-1 with TRBJ2-2; D is unresolved. Trimming cost V 3 bases and J 2 bases, with 7 bases left between them. Germline CDR1 and CDR2: MNHNS and SASEGT. The CDR3 is 14 residues long. The CDR3: CASSDNSNTGELFF. The DNA for the CDR3 is TGTGCCAGCAGTGATAACAGCAACACCGGGGAGCTGTTTTTT.

This clone was observed a single time. V and J are TRBV30 and TRBJ2-2, with 7 bases matching TRBD2. Germline lookup yields CDR1 GTSNPN and CDR2 SVGIG (reference sequence). V was pared by 3 bases and J by 3 bases, with 19 bases of the junction left unmatched. This CDR3 comprises 19 residues. CDR3 DNA sequence: TGTGCCTGGAGGCCCATGATCGGGGGGACCACCTTTTACACCGGGGAGCTGTTTTTT. This gives the protein CAWRPMIGGTTFYTGELFF.

The J gene is TRBJ2-7, the V gene TRBV2; 9 nucleotides line up with TRBD2. From germline, CDR1 is SNHLY and CDR2 FYNNEI. The CDR3 runs to 11 residues. J lost 6 bases, V lost 8 bases, and 2 bases had no gene match. CDR3 region: CASQREVEQYF. The CDR3 DNA reads TGTGCCAGCCAGCGGGAGGTCGAGCAGTACTTC.

The chain has TRBV7-9 and TRBJ1-4; the D is unclear. Trimming cost V 4 bases and J 6 bases, with 9 bases left between them. There are 13 residues in the CDR3. Germline loops: CDR1 SEHNR, CDR2 FQNEAQ (reference sequence). Written as DNA, the CDR3 is TGTGCCAGCAGCTGGCGAGGAGATGAAAAACTGTTTTTT. Translation: CASSWRGDEKLFF.

J is TRBJ1-3 and V is TRBV5-1; tentatively, D is TRBD1 (5 bases). V was cut by 2 bases and J by 1 base, with 10 bases left in between. The CDR3 length is 15 residues. Per the germline V gene, CDR1 is SGHRS and CDR2 is YFSETQ. In nucleotides, the CDR3 is TGCGCCAGCAGCTTTCGGGGGGAATCTGGAAACACCATATATTTT. It yields the protein CASSFRGESGNTIYF.

J is TRBJ2-3 and V is TRBV5-1, with 7 nucleotides matching TRBD1. The CDR3 runs to 13 residues. The germline CDR1 and CDR2 sequences are SGHRS and YFSETQ. Trimming cost V 6 bases and J 4 bases; bases outside gene matches: 5. The CDR3 is CASNRGGSDTQYF. The CDR3 bases are TGCGCCAGCAACAGGGGTGGCTCAGATACGCAGTATTTT.

The chain joins TRBV18 to TRBJ2-1; D gene uncertain. The CDR3 runs 12 residues. Trimming pared 3 bases from V and 9 bases from J, leaving 9 bases between. CDR1 is KGHSH, CDR2 LQKENI, per germline. In DNA form, the CDR3 reads TGTGCCAGCTCACCCCCCGAACCTGAGCAGTTCTTC. Translated, it gives CASSPPEPEQFF. Based on the CDR3 plus reference TRBV18 and TRBJ2-1, the full variable domain is NAGVMQNPRHLVRRRGQEARLRCSPMKGHSHVYWYRQLPEEGLKFMVYLQKENIIDESGMPKERFSAEFPKEGPSILRIQQVVRGDSAAYFCASSPPEPEQFFGPGTRLTVL.

About this clone itself: The same CDR3 can be traced to other DNA sequences in this sample. The chain joins TRBV6-5 to TRBJ1-3, with 8 bases that match TRBD1. The CDR3 is 15 amino acids. The germline V gene has CDR1 MNHEY and CDR2 SVGAGI. J gave up 0 bases and V 6 bases, and 4 bases lay outside the gene matches. The CDR3: CASSRQGNSGNTIYF. In DNA form, the CDR3 reads TGTGCCAGCAGCCGACAGGGGAACTCTGGAAACACCATATATTTT.

J is TRBJ2-7 and V is TRBV5-4; 16 bases align to TRBD2. V was pared by 5 bases and J by 5 bases, with 13 bases of the junction left unmatched. This CDR3 is 18 amino acids long. Looked up from germline, CDR1 is SGHNT and CDR2 is YYREEE (reference sequence). The CDR3 DNA reads as TGTGCCAGCAGTCGGAGCGGGACTAGCGGGGGGGTGGCCAACGAGCAGTACTTC. Protein: CASSRSGTSGGVANEQYF.

The chain couples TRBV12-5 to TRBJ2-2; possibly TRBD2 for D (5 bases). The CDR3 length is 13 residues. From germline, CDR1 is LGHNT and CDR2 FRNRAP. V lost 9 bases and J lost 8, with 16 bases in between. In nucleotides, the CDR3 is TGTGCTAGCGCCGGGGAAGTACAAGGGGAGCTGTTTTTT. Its protein product is CASAGEVQGELFF.

The chain has TRBV7-2 and TRBJ2-7; D unclear. CDR3 length equals 12 residues. The V gene's germline CDR1 is SGHTA and CDR2 FQGNSA. V lost 5 bases and J 7 bases, leaving 12 bases between the germline ends. The CDR3 region has the DNA TGTGCCAGCAGCCCTCCAGTTGAAGAGCAGTACTTC. Protein product: CASSPPVEEQYF.

This chain links TRBV15 with TRBJ2-7; 7 bases fit TRBD1. CDR1 LNHNV and CDR2 YYDKDF come from the germline V gene (reference sequence). CDR3 size: 14 residues. The V segment lost 8 bases and the J segment 0 bases; nucleotides outside the gene matches: 7. CDR3: CATLAGQDSYEQYF. Written as DNA, the CDR3 is TGTGCCACCCTAGCCGGACAGGACTCCTACGAGCAGTACTTC. Full variable domain (outside the CDR3, taken from reference TRBV15 and TRBJ2-7): DAMVIQNPRYQVTQFGKPVTLSCSQTLNHNVMYWYQQKSSQAPKLLFHYYDKDFNNEADTPDNFQSRRPNTSFCFLDIRSPGLGDTAMYLCATLAGQDSYEQYFGPGTRLTVT.

The rearrangement links TRBV9 to TRBJ2-7, with 11 bases aligning to TRBD2. The CDR3 consists of 16 residues. Trimming cost V 3 bases and J 6 bases; bases outside gene matches: 11. The germline gives CDR1 SGDLS, CDR2 YYNGEE. Here the CDR3 DNA reads TGTGCCAGCAGCGCGACTGTAGCGGGAGGGCCGGGCGAGCAGTACTTC. The encoded protein is CASSATVAGGPGEQYF.

CDR3 residues: CASTPIGLLAGSTDTQYF. The CDR3 DNA reads as TGTGCCAGCACCCCTATAGGGCTACTAGCGGGGAGCACAGATACGCAGTATTTT. J is TRBJ2-3 and V is TRBV28, with 10 bases identical to TRBD2. Losses at the gene ends were 7 bases for V and 0 bases for J; bases not matched to a gene: 13. The V gene's germline CDR1 is MDHEN and CDR2 SYDVKM. The CDR3 contains 18 residues.

This chain connects TRBV19 to TRBJ1-3; D may be TRBD1 (5 bases). V lost 7 bases to trimming and J lost 2 bases, with 18 bases between them. Germline V lookup: CDR1 LNHDA, CDR2 SQIVND (reference sequence). The CDR3 runs 16 residues. CDR3 DNA: TGTGCCAGTATCAACCTCAGGGAAGAAGCTGGAAACACCATATATTTT. Translating gives CASINLREEAGNTIYF.

The rearrangement links TRBV19 to TRBJ2-2; 14 bases fit TRBD2. Looked up from germline, CDR1 is LNHDA and CDR2 is SQIVND (reference sequence). V shed 5 bases, J shed 6 bases, and the junction held 2 bases outside the gene matches. The CDR3 covers 15 residues. The CDR3 sequence: CASSATSGGAGELFF. In DNA form, the CDR3 reads TGTGCCAGTAGTGCGACTAGCGGGGGGGCCGGGGAGCTGTTTTTT.

CDR3 bases: TGTGCCAGCAGCCCCGAGGGTCGGAAGAGCTCCTACGAGCAGTACTTC. It yields the protein CASSPEGRKSSYEQYF. The chain joins TRBV11-2 to TRBJ2-7, with D perhaps matching TRBD2 (5 bases). This CDR3 has 16 residues. Trimming removed 5 bases at V and 0 bases at J, with 17 bases between. CDR1 is SGHAT and CDR2 is FQNNGV in the germline V gene.

Turning to this clone: This CDR3 is also generated by other DNA sequences in the sample. The chain combines TRBV6-1 with TRBJ2-1, with no clear D. The V gene lost 3 bases and the J gene lost 9 bases, with 6 bases spanning the gap. Germline V gives CDR1 MNHNS, CDR2 SASEGT. This CDR3 has 11 amino acids. The CDR3 spells CASSEWSEQFF. In DNA, the CDR3 is TGTGCCAGCAGTGAGTGGAGTGAGCAGTTCTTC.

The genes are TRBV15 and TRBJ2-5; D unresolved. Trimming left V 0 bases short and J 2 bases short, with 7 bases between. The CDR3 is 14 amino acids. CDR1 and CDR2 from the germline V gene are LNHNV and YYDKDF (reference sequence). In nucleotides, the CDR3 is TGTGCCACCAGCAGAGAAACGTATCAAGAGACCCAGTACTTC. This encodes CATSRETYQETQYF.

This rearrangement joins TRBV5-6 to TRBJ2-1; D unclear. Deletions cut 0 bases from V and 6 bases from J, with 10 bases between. The CDR3 is made up of 14 amino acids. Germline loops: CDR1 SGHDT, CDR2 YYEEEE. For the CDR3, the DNA is TGTGCCAGCAGCTTGGTGGACCTAACCAATGAGCAGTTCTTC. Protein: CASSLVDLTNEQFF.

DNA for the CDR3: TGTGCCAGTACAGGGACACACTCCTACAATGAGCAGTTCTTC. It yields the protein CASTGTHSYNEQFF. The gene calls are TRBV19 and TRBJ2-1; perhaps TRBD1 as D (6 bases). This CDR3 spans 14 amino acids. Germline loops: CDR1 LNHDA, CDR2 SQIVND (reference sequence). Trimming removed 7 bases at V and 0 bases at J, with 10 bases between.

This chain connects TRBV11-2 to TRBJ2-7; 9 nucleotides align to TRBD2. V lost 3 bases and J lost 5; bases outside the gene matches: 8. The CDR3 is 15 amino acids. Germline V lookup: CDR1 SGHAT, CDR2 FQNNGV. The CDR3 DNA follows: TGTGCCAGCAGCTTCGGCGGGAGGGCCATGGACGAGCAGTACTTC. Translating it yields CASSFGGRAMDEQYF.

The CDR3 coding sequence is TGTGCCATCAGTTCAACCACCGGGACAGGGGTATACGAGCAGTACTTC. Translating gives CAISSTTGTGVYEQYF. V and J are TRBV10-3 and TRBJ2-7; 10 bases line up with TRBD1. Trimming at V came to 5 bases and at J to 4 bases, leaving 11 bases not matched to a gene. CDR1 ENHRY and CDR2 SYGVKD come from the germline V gene. CDR3 length equals 16 residues.

This clone was counted once. The chain combines TRBV28 with TRBJ1-1; 9 bases match TRBD1. Trimming cost V 6 bases and J 10 bases; bases outside gene matches: 6. CDR1 MDHEN and CDR2 SYDVKM come from the germline V gene. CDR3 length equals 12 residues. CDR3 DNA: TGTGCCAGCAGGGAACAGGGGGCGGTAGCTTTCTTT. Translating it yields CASREQGAVAFF. Based on the CDR3 plus reference TRBV28 and TRBJ1-1, the full variable domain is DVKVTQSSRYLVKRTGEKVFLECVQDMDHENMFWYRQDPGLGLRLIYFSYDVKMKEKGDIPEGYSVSREKKERFSLILESASTNQTSMYLCASREQGAVAFFGQGTRLTVV.

The chain has TRBV2 and TRBJ2-5; D gene unclear. V was cut by 3 bases and J by 2 bases, with 13 bases left in between. The CDR3 extends over 15 amino acids. Germline loops: CDR1 SNHLY, CDR2 FYNNEI. The CDR3 here is CASSDTLGTQETQYF. DNA for the CDR3: TGTGCCAGCAGTGACACTCTGGGAACACAAGAGACCCAGTACTTC. The full variable domain, in which reference TRBV2 and TRBJ2-5 provide the parts outside the CDR3, is EPEVTQTPSHQVTQMGQEVILRCVPISNHLYFYWYRQILGQKVEFLVSFYNNEISEKSEIFDDQFSVERPDGSNFTLKIRSTKLEDSAMYFCASSDTLGTQETQYFGPGTRLLVL.

The chain is built from TRBV19 and TRBJ1-6; TRBD1 is a possible D gene (5 bases). The germline V gene encodes CDR1 LNHDA and CDR2 SQIVND (reference sequence). The CDR3 has 16 amino acids. The V gene lost 3 bases and the J gene lost 0 bases, with 9 bases spanning the gap. The chain's CDR3 is CASSMGETSYNSPLHF. DNA for the CDR3: TGTGCCAGTAGTATGGGGGAAACCTCCTATAATTCACCCCTCCACTTT.

The count of this clone is one. The chain is built from TRBV10-1 and TRBJ2-7, with unresolved D. The CDR3 contains 10 residues. Germline-derived CDR1 and CDR2 are WNHNN and SYGVQD (reference sequence). V was trimmed by 7 bases and J by 6 bases, leaving 7 bases between them. The CDR3 DNA is TGCGCCAGCACCCCTCTCGAGCAGTACTTC. Translation: CASTPLEQYF.

The V call is TRBV5-1, the J call TRBJ2-6, with D perhaps assigned TRBD1 or TRBD2 (5 bases each). The CDR3 covers 13 residues. V was trimmed by 8 bases and J by 2 bases, leaving 8 bases between them. Looked up from germline, CDR1 is SGHRS and CDR2 is YFSETQ. Here the CDR3 reads CASQGAGANVLTF. In DNA, the CDR3 is TGCGCCAGTCAGGGAGCTGGGGCCAACGTCCTGACTTTC.